This T cell receptor (beta chain) came from a study of human CD8 memory T cell subsets. Per the germline V gene, CDR1 is LGHDT and CDR2 is YNNKEL (reference sequence). This CDR3 comprises 15 residues. Production of TCR beta libraries used UMI-labeled 5' RACE as the method. TCRdb re-analyzed the 5' RACE reads; it lists each CDR3 protein once, without DNA. The sample totals thousands of distinct CDR3 sequences. The receptor was isolated from a human donor in good health. Material for sequencing was CD8+ T cells from PBMCs. The chain is built from TRBV3-1 and TRBJ1-4; no DNA is available, so the TRBD1 call from TCRdb remains unchecked. CDR3 amino acids: CASSPLGDSEEKLFF.